These 11 T cell receptor beta chains were all obtained from the same sample, sequenced in a study of blood T cell repertoires in COVID-19. The table came from immunoSEQ multiplex PCR; TCRdb's copy has only in-frame clones and leaves some out. Of some 270,000 clones listed, 75% to 90% are singletons. The specimen was PBMCs or T cells enriched from blood (not recorded which). The source of these receptors is a woman aged 35 to 49 who had been exposed to COVID-19.

The V call is TRBV6-2 or TRBV6-3, the J call TRBJ2-7, with D possibly being TRBD1 (6 bases). The V gene's germline CDR1 is MNHEY and CDR2 SVGEGT. Trimming cost V 6 bases and J 2 bases, with 17 bases left between them. There are 15 residues in the CDR3. The DNA for the CDR3 is TGTGCCAGCAGCTCCGGGATCAGGGACACCTACGAGCAGTACTTC. Residues: CASSSGIRDTYEQYF.

V gene TRBV6-5 combines with J gene TRBJ1-5; perhaps TRBD1 as D (5 bases). Germline V gene sequence: CDR1 MNHEY, CDR2 SVGAGI. V dropped 6 bases and J dropped 4 bases, with 10 bases sitting between them. This CDR3 spans 13 amino acids. The CDR3 DNA sequence: TGTGCCAGCAGCCGTGGGGGGAATCAGCCCCAGCATTTT. This gives the protein CASSRGGNQPQHF.

The chain links TRBV3-1 (or the pseudogene TRBV3-2) to TRBJ2-3, with D tentatively TRBD1 (6 bases). This CDR3 contains 15 residues. Trimming left V 0 bases short and J 3 bases short, with 10 bases between. Germline V CDR1 and CDR2: LGHDT, YNNKEL (reference sequence). In DNA, the CDR3 is TGTGCCAGCAGCCAAGAGGGGGCTAAAACAGATACGCAGTATTTT. Translation gives CASSQEGAKTDTQYF.

This chain links TRBV5-4 with TRBJ2-1; 13 bases match TRBD2. CDR1 and CDR2 from the germline V gene are SGHNT and YYREEE (reference sequence). V lost 4 bases and J lost 3; bases outside the gene matches: 4. The CDR3 is 16 amino acids. This CDR3 is CASSGGTSGDYNEQFF. The DNA of the CDR3 is TGTGCCAGCAGCGGCGGGACTAGCGGGGACTACAATGAGCAGTTCTTC.

V and J are TRBV28 and TRBJ1-1, with a possible D match to TRBD1 (6 bases). V shed 3 bases and J shed 1 base, with 27 bases lying between them. The CDR3 runs 20 residues. Germline assignment: CDR1 MDHEN and CDR2 SYDVKM. CDR3 residues: CASSFFDLRREGVGNTEAFF. CDR3 bases: TGTGCCAGCAGTTTTTTCGACCTTAGGAGGGAGGGGGTTGGGAACACTGAAGCTTTCTTT.

The chain has TRBV28 and TRBJ2-1, with TRBD2 as a possible D gene (6 bases). CDR1 and CDR2 (germline): MDHEN, SYDVKM. The CDR3 is 14 residues long. V was shortened by 2 bases and J by 6 bases, with 11 bases between the two germline ends. Here the CDR3 reads CASSLAGTSNEQFF. In DNA form, the CDR3 reads TGTGCCAGCAGTTTAGCGGGGACGTCCAATGAGCAGTTCTTC.

This clone was counted a few times. This chain connects TRBV28 to TRBJ1-2, with 7 positions matching TRBD1. The CDR3 is made up of 15 amino acids. Trimming at V came to 6 bases and at J to 8 bases, leaving 15 bases not matched to a gene. CDR1 is MDHEN, CDR2 SYDVKM, per germline. The CDR3 DNA reads TGTGCCAGCAGGCGGGATCGACAGGGAACGGGAGGCTACACCTTC. It specifies CASRRDRQGTGGYTF.

The chain joins TRBV5-6 to TRBJ2-7; TRBD1 aligns across 11 bases. V dropped 3 bases and J dropped 11; count of bases not matched to a gene: 10. CDR1 and CDR2 (germline): SGHDT, YYEEEE. The CDR3 has 14 amino acids. This CDR3 reads CASSSTDRGRLEYV. DNA for the CDR3: TGTGCCAGCAGCTCAACGGACAGGGGGCGCTTGGAGTACGTC.

The chain uses TRBV3-1 (or the pseudogene TRBV3-2) and TRBJ2-1; a weak D match, TRBD2 (5 bases). This CDR3 spans 15 amino acids. With 1 base removed from V and 8 bases from J, the gap between germline ends came to 15 bases. Per the germline V gene, CDR1 is LGHDT and CDR2 is YNNKEL (reference sequence). CDR3 coding DNA: TGTGCCAGCAGCCAAGGGACTTCAACCTCCCATGAGCAGTTCTTC. Its protein is CASSQGTSTSHEQFF.

With regard to this clone: A read error may produce the germline difference seen at one junction end. This sequence joins TRBV5-1 and TRBJ2-1, with 8 bases identical to TRBD2. Germline V gene data show CDR1 as SGHRS and CDR2 as YFSETQ. This CDR3 contains 12 residues. The CDR3 region has the DNA TGTGCCAGCAGCTATAGCGGGGTCGAGCAGTTCTTC. Its translation is CASSYSGVEQFF.

This chain links TRBV9 with TRBJ2-2; 7 nucleotides agree with TRBD2. V gave up 1 base and J gave up 5 bases; unmatched junction bases: 8. The CDR3 covers 16 residues. The germline V gene encodes CDR1 SGDLS and CDR2 YYNGEE. CDR3 in amino acids: CASSVLAAKGTGELFF. The CDR3 DNA follows: TGTGCCAGCAGCGTACTAGCGGCGAAGGGAACCGGGGAGCTGTTTTTT. The full variable domain, in which reference TRBV9 and TRBJ2-2 provide the parts outside the CDR3, is DSGVTQTPKHLITATGQRVTLRCSPRSGDLSVYWYQQSLDQGLQFLIQYYNGEERAKGNILERFSAQQFPDLHSELNLSSLELGDSALYFCASSVLAAKGTGELFFGEGSRLTVL.